This T cell receptor beta chain was identified during a study of patients and donors after allogeneic stem cell transplantation. Germline V gene data show CDR1 as ENHRY and CDR2 as SYGVKD. The CDR3 runs to 12 residues. V was shortened by 10 bases and J by 7 bases, with 17 bases between the two germline ends. TCRdb analysed the RT-PCR reads with MiXCR anew, one entry per CDR3 protein. The table records 150,000 to 200,000 distinct CDR3 sequences, about 30% of them present only once. The V and J genes are TRBV10-3 and TRBJ2-7; D possibly corresponds to TRBD2 (5 bases). The receptor was derived from a human donor who was either an allogeneic HSCT recipient or a stem cell or donor lymphocyte infusion donor (not recorded which). It is not recorded whose cells these are; they may come from a transplant donor. The sample taken for sequencing was blood, either unsorted or a sorted T cell fraction (not recorded which). Here the CDR3 reads CASTPTGWEQYF. CDR3 in DNA: TGTGCCAGCACCCCGACGGGGTGGGAGCAGTACTTC.